Listed here are 21 T cell receptor beta chains from one sample, sequenced in a study of Ad26.COV2.S vaccination and SARS-CoV-2 variants (dated by TCRdb to about 2021). The library was built by means of the immunoSEQ multiplex PCR assay. TCRdb limited this immuneACCESS table to in-frame rearrangements with V and J called. A share of clones is missing; checked studies link under half to unresolved V genes, and the rest is unexplained. Here the sample has around 240,000 clones; 88% occur a single time. The ten largest make up 9.5% to 12% of the sample. What this sample's treatment or condition label stands for: some 20 received Ad26.COV2.S at low or high dose, single or two shots; 5 received placebo; per-sample allocation not given. Repertoires of vaccine and placebo recipients were sequenced from samples collected on day 63 after the first injection. The sample consisted of peripheral blood, taken in a trial of Ad26.COV2.S vaccine versus placebo. These receptors were taken from a person aged 18-60 years who received the Ad26.COV2.S COVID-19 vaccine or a placebo.

The chain joins TRBV7-9 to TRBJ2-7; the match to TRBD2 covers 8 bases. CDR3 length equals 15 residues. After removal of 5 bases from V and 5 bases from J, the junction contained 11 bases not matched to a gene. The germline V gene encodes CDR1 SEHNR and CDR2 FQNEAQ (reference sequence). The CDR3 DNA reads as TGTGCCAGCAGCCATACCGGGACTAGTTTCCACGAGCAGTACTTC. Translation gives CASSHTGTSFHEQYF.

The chain couples TRBV27 to TRBJ2-7; 9 bases align to TRBD1. V shed 3 bases and J 4 bases; nucleotides not matched to a gene: 4. The CDR3 runs to 14 residues. Germline assignment: CDR1 MNHEY and CDR2 SMNVEV (reference sequence). CDR3 sequence (DNA): TGTGCCAGCAGTTTCGGGACAGGGAGGTACGAGCAGTACTTC. As protein: CASSFGTGRYEQYF.

The rearrangement uses TRBV18 and TRBJ2-5; 10 nucleotides align to TRBD1. The CDR3 loop spans 16 amino acids. J lost 2 bases, V lost 6 bases, and 9 bases had no gene match. Looked up from germline, CDR1 is KGHSH and CDR2 is LQKENI. As DNA, the CDR3 is TGTGCCAGCTCCCCTCTGGGACAGGGGCTTCAAGAGACCCAGTACTTC. Translation gives CASSPLGQGLQETQYF.

Turning to this clone: One junction end does not reproduce the germline sequence, and a read error may be involved. The chain joins TRBV24-1 to TRBJ1-2; D possibly corresponds to TRBD1 (6 bases). CDR1 is KGHDR, CDR2 SFDVKD, per germline. The CDR3 totals 12 residues. The CDR3 loop reads CATSDLARGFSF. CDR3 nucleotide sequence: TGTGCCACCAGTGATTTGGCCAGGGGCTTCTCCTTC.

This chain connects TRBV18 to TRBJ1-3, with a weak D call TRBD1 (5 bases). This CDR3 has 17 residues. In germline, CDR1 is KGHSH, CDR2 LQKENI. The V gene lost 3 bases and the J gene lost 5 bases, with 20 bases spanning the gap. The CDR3 protein is CASSPYPVGGDRNTIYF. The CDR3 coding sequence is TGTGCCAGCTCACCTTACCCCGTGGGGGGGGATCGAAACACCATATATTTT.

The chain uses TRBV14 and TRBJ2-7; 10 bases line up with TRBD2. The CDR3 has 15 amino acids. V dropped 5 bases and J dropped 2; count of bases not matched to a gene: 6. Germline loops: CDR1 SGHDN, CDR2 FVKESK. The CDR3 reads CASSDGTSAPYEQYF. CDR3 in DNA: TGTGCCAGCAGCGACGGGACTAGCGCTCCCTACGAGCAGTACTTC.

The gene calls are TRBV6-5 and TRBJ2-2, with TRBD1 matching 10 bases. Germline CDR1 and CDR2: MNHEY and SVGAGI. Unmatched junction bases numbered 4, after V lost 6 bases and J lost 6 bases. The CDR3 extends over 14 amino acids. The CDR3: CASSPGTGAGELFF. As DNA, the CDR3 is TGTGCCAGCAGCCCCGGGACAGGGGCCGGGGAGCTGTTTTTT.

The rearrangement joins TRBV19 to TRBJ2-3; 10 bases map to TRBD1. CDR3 length equals 14 residues. The V segment lost 5 bases and the J segment 3 bases; nucleotides outside the gene matches: 2. Looked up from germline, CDR1 is LNHDA and CDR2 is SQIVND (reference sequence). The CDR3 here is CASSSGQGTDTQYF. CDR3 nucleotides: TGTGCCAGTAGTTCGGGACAGGGGACAGATACGCAGTATTTT.

The chain recombines TRBV7-2 with TRBJ2-7; possible D gene TRBD2, 6 bases. Germline CDR1 SGHTA, CDR2 FQGNSA. V was clipped by 2 bases and J by 1 base, with 9 bases between them. CDR3 length: 14 amino acids. CDR3 in DNA: TGTGCCAGCAGCTTATCGGCGGGGTCCTACGAGCAGTACTTC. This gives the protein CASSLSAGSYEQYF.

This clone was counted a few times. The J gene is TRBJ2-7, the V gene TRBV6-6; D gene ambiguous. V lost 5 bases and J lost 2, with 10 bases in between. The CDR3 loop spans 13 amino acids. Germline V gene lookup returns CDR1 MNHNY and CDR2 SVGAGI (reference sequence). CDR3 loop: CASSRSATYEQYF. CDR3 DNA sequence: TGTGCCAGCAGTAGAAGCGCTACCTACGAGCAGTACTTC.

The chain has TRBV28 and TRBJ2-7, with a weak D call TRBD2 (6 bases). In germline, CDR1 is MDHEN, CDR2 SYDVKM. The CDR3 totals 15 residues. The ends were cut back, 3 bases at V and 0 bases at J, with 12 bases in the middle. The DNA of the CDR3 is TGTGCCAGCAGTTTTCCCCGGGGGAACTCCTACGAGCAGTACTTC. It translates to CASSFPRGNSYEQYF.

J is TRBJ2-7 and V is TRBV12-3 or TRBV12-4; perhaps TRBD1 as D (7 bases). The CDR3 extends over 13 amino acids. The V end lost 6 bases, the J end lost 4 bases, and 13 bases lay between the germline ends. The CDR3 loop reads CASRRDSMYEQYF. The CDR3 nucleotides are TGTGCCAGCAGGCGGGACAGTATGTACGAGCAGTACTTC.

This clone was seen only a few times. The J gene is TRBJ1-4, the V gene TRBV4-3; D is unclear. The CDR3 runs to 15 residues. CDR1 is LGHNA and CDR2 is YSLEER in the germline V gene. V lost 0 bases, J lost 5 bases, and 10 bases lay in between. The CDR3: CASSQEWTENEKLFF. The CDR3 nucleotides are TGCGCCAGCAGCCAAGAATGGACGGAGAATGAAAAACTGTTTTTT.

This clone has a handful of counts. The rearrangement joins TRBV7-9 to TRBJ1-1, with D perhaps matching TRBD1 (6 bases). The CDR3 is 14 amino acids. V lost 2 bases and J 5 bases, leaving 12 bases between the germline ends. Germline V gene sequence: CDR1 SEHNR, CDR2 FQNEAQ (reference sequence). As DNA, the CDR3 is TGTGCCAGCAGCTTATCCGGGGGGCGAACTGAAGCTTTCTTT. This gives the protein CASSLSGGRTEAFF.

The chain carries TRBV19 and TRBJ2-1; 10 nucleotides match TRBD1. From germline, CDR1 is LNHDA and CDR2 SQIVND (reference sequence). J lost 4 bases, V lost 5 bases, and 5 bases had no gene match. The CDR3 has 15 amino acids. The CDR3 protein is CASSLGQGPYNEQFF. Written as DNA, the CDR3 is TGTGCCAGTAGTTTGGGACAGGGGCCTTACAATGAGCAGTTCTTC. Using reference TRBV19 and TRBJ2-1 for the parts outside the CDR3, the full variable domain is DGGITQSPKYLFRKEGQNVTLSCEQNLNHDAMYWYRQDPGQGLRLIYYSQIVNDFQKGDIAEGYSVSREKKESFPLTVTSAQKNPTAFYLCASSLGQGPYNEQFFGPGTRLTVL.

The chain has TRBV29-1 and TRBJ1-5, with 7 bases lining up with TRBD1. The CDR3 runs 14 residues. The V and J ends lost 7 bases and 2 bases, in that order; junction bases with no gene match: 8. Germline-derived CDR1 and CDR2 are SQVTM and ANQGSEA. As DNA, the CDR3 is TGCAGCGCATCGACAGGGTCCGGCAATCAGCCCCAGCATTTT. It translates to CSASTGSGNQPQHF.

The chain recombines TRBV19 with TRBJ1-1; D is unresolved. Trimming left V 5 bases short and J 1 base short, with 11 bases between. Germline assignment: CDR1 LNHDA and CDR2 SQIVND (reference sequence). This CDR3 has 14 residues. Written as DNA, the CDR3 is TGTGCCAGTAGTTCGCTTGGCAGGAACACTGAAGCTTTCTTT. Protein product: CASSSLGRNTEAFF.

The chain couples TRBV4-1 to TRBJ2-7; possibly TRBD1 for D (5 bases). The germline V and J ends were trimmed by 3 bases and 4 bases, with 16 bases remaining between them. The CDR3 length is 15 residues. Per the germline V gene, CDR1 is MGHRA and CDR2 is YSYEKL. The chain's CDR3 is CASSQDTGTQYEQYF. CDR3 coding DNA: TGCGCCAGCAGCCAGGACACCGGCACCCAGTACGAGCAGTACTTC.

The rearrangement links TRBV7-2 to TRBJ2-7; TRBD1 agrees at 7 bases. This CDR3 comprises 12 residues. The ends lost 5 bases at V and 6 bases at J; junction bases unmatched: 4. CDR1 SGHTA and CDR2 FQGNSA come from the germline V gene. The CDR3 reads CASSLTGIEQYF. CDR3 sequence (DNA): TGTGCCAGCAGCCTGACAGGGATCGAGCAGTACTTC.

The chain has TRBV25-1 and TRBJ2-3; no clear D. Germline CDR1 MGHDK, CDR2 SYGVNS. CDR3 length: 16 amino acids. The V end was cut by 2 bases, the J end by 0 bases, with 12 bases between. The CDR3, as DNA: TGTGCCAGCAGTGAAAACGGACGATCTAGCACAGATACGCAGTATTTT. Its translation is CASSENGRSSTDTQYF.

The chain recombines TRBV10-3 with TRBJ1-5; unclear D gene. The CDR3 spans 14 residues. V was shortened by 5 bases and J by 2 bases, with 10 bases between the two germline ends. Germline CDR1 ENHRY, CDR2 SYGVKD. DNA for the CDR3: TGTGCCATCAGTTATTCGGACCGCAATCAGCCCCAGCATTTT. Translating gives CAISYSDRNQPQHF.